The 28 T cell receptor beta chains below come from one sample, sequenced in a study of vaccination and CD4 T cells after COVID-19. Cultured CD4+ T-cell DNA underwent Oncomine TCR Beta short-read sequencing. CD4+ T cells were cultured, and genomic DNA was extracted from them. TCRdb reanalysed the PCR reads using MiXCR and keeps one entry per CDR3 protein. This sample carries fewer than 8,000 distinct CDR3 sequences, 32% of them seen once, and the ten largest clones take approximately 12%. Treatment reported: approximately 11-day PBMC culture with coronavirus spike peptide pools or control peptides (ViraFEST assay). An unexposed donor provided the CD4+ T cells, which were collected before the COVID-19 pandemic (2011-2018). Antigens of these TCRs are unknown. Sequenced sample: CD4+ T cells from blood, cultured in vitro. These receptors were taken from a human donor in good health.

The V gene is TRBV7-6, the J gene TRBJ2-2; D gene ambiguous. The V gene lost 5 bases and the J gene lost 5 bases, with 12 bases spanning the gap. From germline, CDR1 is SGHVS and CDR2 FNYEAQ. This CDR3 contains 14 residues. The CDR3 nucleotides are TGTGCCAGCAGCCCTCCCCTAAGGACCGGGGAGCTGTTTTTT. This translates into CASSPPLRTGELFF.

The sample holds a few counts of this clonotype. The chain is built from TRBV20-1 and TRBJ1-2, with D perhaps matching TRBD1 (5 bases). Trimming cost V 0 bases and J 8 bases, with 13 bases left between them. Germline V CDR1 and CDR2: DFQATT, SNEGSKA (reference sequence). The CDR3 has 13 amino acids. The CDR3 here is CSARDSTARGYTF. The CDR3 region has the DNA TGCAGTGCTAGAGATTCGACAGCCAGGGGCTACACCTTC.

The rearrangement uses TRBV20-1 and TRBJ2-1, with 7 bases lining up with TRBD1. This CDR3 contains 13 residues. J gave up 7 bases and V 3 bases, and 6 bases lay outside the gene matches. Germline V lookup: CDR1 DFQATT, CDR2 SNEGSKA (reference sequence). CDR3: CSASRDSRNEQFF. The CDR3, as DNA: TGCAGTGCTAGCCGGGACAGCAGGAATGAGCAGTTCTTC.

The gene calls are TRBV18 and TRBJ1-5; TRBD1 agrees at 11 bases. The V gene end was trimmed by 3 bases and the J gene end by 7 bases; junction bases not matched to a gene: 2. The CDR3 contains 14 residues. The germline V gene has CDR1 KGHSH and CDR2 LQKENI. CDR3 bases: TGTGCCAGCTCACCGGGACAGGGGGAACAGCCCCAGCATTTT. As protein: CASSPGQGEQPQHF. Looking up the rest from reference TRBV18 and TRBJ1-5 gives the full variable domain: NAGVMQNPRHLVRRRGQEARLRCSPMKGHSHVYWYRQLPEEGLKFMVYLQKENIIDESGMPKERFSAEFPKEGPSILRIQQVVRGDSAAYFCASSPGQGEQPQHFGDGTRLSIL.

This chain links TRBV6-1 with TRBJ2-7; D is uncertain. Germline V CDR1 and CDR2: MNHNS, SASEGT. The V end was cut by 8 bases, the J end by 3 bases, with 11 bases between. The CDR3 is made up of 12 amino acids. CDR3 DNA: TGTGCCAGCGGTGCGTCGGGCTACGAGCAGTACTTC. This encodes CASGASGYEQYF.

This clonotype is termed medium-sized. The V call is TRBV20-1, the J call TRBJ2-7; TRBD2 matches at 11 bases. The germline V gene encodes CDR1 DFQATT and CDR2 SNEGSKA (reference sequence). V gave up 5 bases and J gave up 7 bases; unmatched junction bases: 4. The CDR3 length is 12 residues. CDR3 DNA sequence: TGCAGTGCTCTAGCGGGAGGAGATGAGCAGTACTTC. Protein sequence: CSALAGGDEQYF.

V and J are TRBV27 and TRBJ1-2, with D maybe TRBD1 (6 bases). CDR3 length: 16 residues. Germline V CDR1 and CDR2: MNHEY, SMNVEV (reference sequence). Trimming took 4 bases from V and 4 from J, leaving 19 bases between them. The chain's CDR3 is CASSSLGTHSGYGYTF. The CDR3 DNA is TGTGCCAGCAGTTCATTGGGGACACATAGTGGCTATGGCTACACCTTC.

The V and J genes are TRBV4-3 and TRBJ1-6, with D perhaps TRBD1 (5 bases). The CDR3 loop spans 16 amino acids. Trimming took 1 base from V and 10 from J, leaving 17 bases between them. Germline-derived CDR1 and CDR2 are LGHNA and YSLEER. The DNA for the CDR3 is TGCGCCAGCAGCCAAGGTTTTGGCAGGGAGGGATCACCCCTCCACTTT. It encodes CASSQGFGREGSPLHF.

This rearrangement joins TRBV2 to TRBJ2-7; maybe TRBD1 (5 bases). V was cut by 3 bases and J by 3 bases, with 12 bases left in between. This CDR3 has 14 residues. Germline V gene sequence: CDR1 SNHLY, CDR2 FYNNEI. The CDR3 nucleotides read TGTGCCAGCAGTGAGCAGGGTAGCCGCTACGAGCAGTACTTC. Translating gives CASSEQGSRYEQYF.

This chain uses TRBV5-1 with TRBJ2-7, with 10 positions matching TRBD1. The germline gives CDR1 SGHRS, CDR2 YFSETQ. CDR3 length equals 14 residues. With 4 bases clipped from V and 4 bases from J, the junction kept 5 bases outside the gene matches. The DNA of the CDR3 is TGCGCCAGCAGCCCTGGACAGGGGGGGTACGAGCAGTACTTC. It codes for CASSPGQGGYEQYF.

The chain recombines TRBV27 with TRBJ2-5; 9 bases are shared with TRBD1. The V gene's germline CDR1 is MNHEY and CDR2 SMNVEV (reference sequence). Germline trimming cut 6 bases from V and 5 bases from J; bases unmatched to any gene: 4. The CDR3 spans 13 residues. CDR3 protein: CASRTTGGETQYF. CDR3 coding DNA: TGTGCCAGCAGAACGACAGGGGGGGAGACCCAGTACTTC.

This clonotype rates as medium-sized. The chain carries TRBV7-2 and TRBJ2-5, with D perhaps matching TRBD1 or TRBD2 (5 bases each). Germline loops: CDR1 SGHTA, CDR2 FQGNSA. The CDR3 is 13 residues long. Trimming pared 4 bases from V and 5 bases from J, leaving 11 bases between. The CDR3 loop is CASSSGTAETQYF. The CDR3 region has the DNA TGTGCCAGCAGCTCCGGGACCGCCGAGACCCAGTACTTC.

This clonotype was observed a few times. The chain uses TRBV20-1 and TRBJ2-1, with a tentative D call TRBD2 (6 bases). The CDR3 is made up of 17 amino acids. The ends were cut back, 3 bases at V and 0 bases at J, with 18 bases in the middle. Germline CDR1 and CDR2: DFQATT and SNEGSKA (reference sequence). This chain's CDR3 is CSASSSVTSSSYNEQFF. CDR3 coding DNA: TGCAGTGCTAGCTCTAGCGTGACCTCAAGCTCCTACAATGAGCAGTTCTTC.

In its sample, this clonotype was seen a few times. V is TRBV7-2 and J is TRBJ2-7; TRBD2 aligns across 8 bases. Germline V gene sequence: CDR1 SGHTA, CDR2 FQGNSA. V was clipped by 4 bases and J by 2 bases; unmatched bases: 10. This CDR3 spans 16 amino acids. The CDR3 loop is CASSSGAGVPTYEQYF. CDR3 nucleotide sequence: TGTGCCAGCAGCTCAGGAGCGGGGGTTCCTACCTACGAGCAGTACTTC. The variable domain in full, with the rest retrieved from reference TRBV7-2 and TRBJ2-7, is GAGVSQSPSNKVTEKGKDVELRCDPISGHTALYWYRQSLGQGLEFLIYFQGNSAPDKSGLPSDRFSAERTGGSVSTLTIQRTQQEDSAVYLCASSSGAGVPTYEQYFGPGTRLTVT.

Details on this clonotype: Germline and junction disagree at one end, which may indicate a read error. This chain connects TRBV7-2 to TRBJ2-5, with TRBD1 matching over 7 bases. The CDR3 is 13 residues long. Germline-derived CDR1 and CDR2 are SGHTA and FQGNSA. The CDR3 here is CASSFAGGETPYF. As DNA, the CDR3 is TGTGCCAGCAGCTTTGCAGGGGGAGAGACCCCGTACTTC.

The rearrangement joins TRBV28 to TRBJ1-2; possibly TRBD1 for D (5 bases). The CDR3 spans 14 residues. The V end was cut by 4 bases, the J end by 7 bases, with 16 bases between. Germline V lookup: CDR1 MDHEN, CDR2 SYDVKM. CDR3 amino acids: CASSSGRTLFGYTF. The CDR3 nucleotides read TGTGCCAGCAGTTCGGGACGGACTTTATTTGGCTACACCTTC.

This chain's CDR3 is CASSYIVGRSYNEQFF. In nucleotides, the CDR3 is TGTGCCAGCAGTTACATTGTGGGAAGGTCCTACAATGAGCAGTTCTTC. V is TRBV6-5 and J is TRBJ2-1; no firm D call. Deletions cut 2 bases from V and 1 base from J, with 12 bases between. The CDR3 consists of 16 residues. From germline, CDR1 is MNHEY and CDR2 SVGAGI.

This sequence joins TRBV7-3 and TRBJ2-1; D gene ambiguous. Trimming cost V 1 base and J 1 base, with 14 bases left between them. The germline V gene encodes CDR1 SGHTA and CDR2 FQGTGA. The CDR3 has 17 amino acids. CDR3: CASSLRSLPASYNEQFF. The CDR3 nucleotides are TGTGCCAGCAGCTTAAGGTCCCTTCCGGCGTCCTACAATGAGCAGTTCTTC.

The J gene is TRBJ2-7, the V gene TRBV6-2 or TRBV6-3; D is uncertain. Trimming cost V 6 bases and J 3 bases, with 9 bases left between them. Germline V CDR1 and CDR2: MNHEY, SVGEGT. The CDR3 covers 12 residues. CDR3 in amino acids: CASSLAFYEQYF. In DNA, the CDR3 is TGTGCCAGCAGCCTCGCGTTCTACGAGCAGTACTTC.

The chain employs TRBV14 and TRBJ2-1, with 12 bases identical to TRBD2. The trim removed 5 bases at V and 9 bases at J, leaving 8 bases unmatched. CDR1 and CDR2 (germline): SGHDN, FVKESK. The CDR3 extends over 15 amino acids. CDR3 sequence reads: CASSYRLAGESEQFF. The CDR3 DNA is TGTGCCAGCAGCTACAGACTAGCGGGAGAGAGTGAGCAGTTCTTC.

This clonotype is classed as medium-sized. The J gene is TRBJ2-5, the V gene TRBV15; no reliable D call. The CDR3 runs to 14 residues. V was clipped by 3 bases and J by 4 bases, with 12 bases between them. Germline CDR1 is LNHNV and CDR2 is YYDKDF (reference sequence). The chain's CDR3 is CATSSGAVGETQYF. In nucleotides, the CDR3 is TGTGCCACCAGCAGTGGTGCAGTTGGAGAGACCCAGTACTTC.

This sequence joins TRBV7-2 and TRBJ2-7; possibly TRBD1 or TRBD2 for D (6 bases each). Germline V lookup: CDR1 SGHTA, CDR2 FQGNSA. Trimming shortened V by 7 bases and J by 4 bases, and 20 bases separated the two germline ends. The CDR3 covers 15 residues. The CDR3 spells CASTLGGGQQYEQYF. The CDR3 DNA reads TGTGCCAGCACATTAGGAGGGGGGCAGCAATACGAGCAGTACTTC.

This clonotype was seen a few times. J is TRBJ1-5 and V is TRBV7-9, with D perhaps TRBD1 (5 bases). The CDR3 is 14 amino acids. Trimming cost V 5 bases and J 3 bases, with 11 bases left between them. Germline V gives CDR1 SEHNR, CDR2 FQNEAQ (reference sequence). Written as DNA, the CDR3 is TGTGCCAGCAGCCCCCAGGGTTTCAATCAGCCCCAGCATTTT. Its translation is CASSPQGFNQPQHF.

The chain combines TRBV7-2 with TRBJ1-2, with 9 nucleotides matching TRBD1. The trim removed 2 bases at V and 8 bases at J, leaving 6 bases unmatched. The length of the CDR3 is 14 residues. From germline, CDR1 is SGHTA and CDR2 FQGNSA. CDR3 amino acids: CASSLNRGPLGYTF. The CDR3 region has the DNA TGTGCCAGCAGCTTAAACAGGGGGCCTCTGGGCTACACCTTC.

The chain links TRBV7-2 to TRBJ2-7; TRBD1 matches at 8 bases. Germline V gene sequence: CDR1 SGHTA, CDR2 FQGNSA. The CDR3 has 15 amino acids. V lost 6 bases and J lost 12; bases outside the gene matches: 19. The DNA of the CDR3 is TGTGCCAGCAGTCGAAAGTCCAGGGGGCGAAAAATTCGGTACTTC. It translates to CASSRKSRGRKIRYF.

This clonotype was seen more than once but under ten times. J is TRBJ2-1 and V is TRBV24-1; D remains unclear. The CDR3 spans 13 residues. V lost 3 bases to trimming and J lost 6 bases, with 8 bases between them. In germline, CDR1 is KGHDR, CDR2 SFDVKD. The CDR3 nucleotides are TGTGCCACCAGTGATATAGGGTTCAATGAGCAGTTCTTC. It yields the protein CATSDIGFNEQFF.

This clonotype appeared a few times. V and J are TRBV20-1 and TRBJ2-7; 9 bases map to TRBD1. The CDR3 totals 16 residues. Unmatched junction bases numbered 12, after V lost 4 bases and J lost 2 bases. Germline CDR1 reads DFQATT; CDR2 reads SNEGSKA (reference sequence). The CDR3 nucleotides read TGCAGTGCTAACCCTTCCGGGACAGGGCCTCCCTACGAGCAGTACTTC. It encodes CSANPSGTGPPYEQYF.

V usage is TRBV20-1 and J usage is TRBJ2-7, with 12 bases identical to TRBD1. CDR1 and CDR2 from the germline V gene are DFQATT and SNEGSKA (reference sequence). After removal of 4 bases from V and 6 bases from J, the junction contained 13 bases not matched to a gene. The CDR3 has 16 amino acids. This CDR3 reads CSATFSLRDRGREQYF. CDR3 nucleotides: TGCAGTGCTACCTTTTCATTACGGGACAGGGGGCGCGAGCAGTACTTC.